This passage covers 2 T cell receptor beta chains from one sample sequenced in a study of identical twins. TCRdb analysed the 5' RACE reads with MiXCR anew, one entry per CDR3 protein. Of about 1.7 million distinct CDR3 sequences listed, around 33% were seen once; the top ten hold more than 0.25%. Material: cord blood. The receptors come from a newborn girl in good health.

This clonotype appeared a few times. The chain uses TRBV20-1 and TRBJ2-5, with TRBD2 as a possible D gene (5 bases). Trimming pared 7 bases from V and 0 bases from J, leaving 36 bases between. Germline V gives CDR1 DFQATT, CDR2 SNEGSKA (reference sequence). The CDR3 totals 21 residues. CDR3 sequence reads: CSVPPVGDWARRTQYQETQYF. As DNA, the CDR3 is TGCAGTGTACCGCCAGTGGGAGACTGGGCTAGACGTACCCAGTACCAAGAGACCCAGTACTTC.

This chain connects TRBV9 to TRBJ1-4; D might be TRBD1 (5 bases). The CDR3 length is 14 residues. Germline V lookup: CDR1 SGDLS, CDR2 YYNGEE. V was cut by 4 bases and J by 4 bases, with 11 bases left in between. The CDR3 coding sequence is TGTGCCAGCAGCCGGGGCGGAAATAATGAAAAACTGTTTTTT. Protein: CASSRGGNNEKLFF.